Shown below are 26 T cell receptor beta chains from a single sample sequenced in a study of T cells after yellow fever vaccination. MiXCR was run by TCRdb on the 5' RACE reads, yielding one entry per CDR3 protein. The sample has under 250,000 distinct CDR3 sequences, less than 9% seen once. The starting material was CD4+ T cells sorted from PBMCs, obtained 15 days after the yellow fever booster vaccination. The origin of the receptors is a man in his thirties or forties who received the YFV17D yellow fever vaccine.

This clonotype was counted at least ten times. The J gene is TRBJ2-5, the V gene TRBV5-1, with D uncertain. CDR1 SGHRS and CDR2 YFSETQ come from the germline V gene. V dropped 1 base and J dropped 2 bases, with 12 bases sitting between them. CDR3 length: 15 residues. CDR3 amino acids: CASSLWSPRQETQYF. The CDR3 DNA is TGCGCCAGCAGCTTGTGGTCTCCCAGGCAAGAGACCCAGTACTTC.

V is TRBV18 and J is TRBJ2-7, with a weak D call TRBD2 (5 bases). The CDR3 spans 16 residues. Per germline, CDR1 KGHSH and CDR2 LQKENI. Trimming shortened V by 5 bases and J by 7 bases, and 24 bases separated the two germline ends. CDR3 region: CASSTVLQDATGEQYF. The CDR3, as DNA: TGTGCCAGCTCAACCGTCCTCCAGGACGCTACGGGGGAGCAGTACTTC.

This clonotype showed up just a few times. In DNA, the CDR3 is TGCGCCAGCAGCTTCCCGGGACTAGCGGGTCCAGATACGCAGTATTTT. Protein product: CASSFPGLAGPDTQYF. The rearrangement links TRBV5-1 to TRBJ2-3, with 12 bases matching TRBD2. Germline V gene data show CDR1 as SGHRS and CDR2 as YFSETQ. The V segment lost 2 bases and the J segment 4 bases; nucleotides outside the gene matches: 5. The CDR3 is 16 amino acids.

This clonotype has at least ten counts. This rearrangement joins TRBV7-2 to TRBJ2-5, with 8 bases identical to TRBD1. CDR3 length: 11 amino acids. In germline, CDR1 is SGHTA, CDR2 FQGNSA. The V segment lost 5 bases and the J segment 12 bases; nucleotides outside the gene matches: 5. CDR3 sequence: CASSPGTGEYF. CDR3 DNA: TGTGCCAGCAGCCCAGGGACAGGCGAGTACTTC. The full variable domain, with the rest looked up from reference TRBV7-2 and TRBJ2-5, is GAGVSQSPSNKVTEKGKDVELRCDPISGHTALYWYRQSLGQGLEFLIYFQGNSAPDKSGLPSDRFSAERTGGSVSTLTIQRTQQEDSAVYLCASSPGTGEYFGPGTRLLVL.

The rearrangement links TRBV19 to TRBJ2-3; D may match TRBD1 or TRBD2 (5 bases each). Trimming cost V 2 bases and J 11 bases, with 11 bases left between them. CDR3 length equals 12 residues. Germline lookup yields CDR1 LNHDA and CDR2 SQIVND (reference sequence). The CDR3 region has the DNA TGTGCCAGTAGTATATTTGGGGACGAGCAGTATTTT. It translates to CASSIFGDEQYF.

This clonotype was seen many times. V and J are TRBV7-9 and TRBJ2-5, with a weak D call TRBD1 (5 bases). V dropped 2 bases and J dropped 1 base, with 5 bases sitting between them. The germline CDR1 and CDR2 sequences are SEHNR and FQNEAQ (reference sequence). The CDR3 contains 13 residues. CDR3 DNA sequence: TGTGCCAGCAGCTTACAGGGCCAAGAGACCCAGTACTTC. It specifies CASSLQGQETQYF.

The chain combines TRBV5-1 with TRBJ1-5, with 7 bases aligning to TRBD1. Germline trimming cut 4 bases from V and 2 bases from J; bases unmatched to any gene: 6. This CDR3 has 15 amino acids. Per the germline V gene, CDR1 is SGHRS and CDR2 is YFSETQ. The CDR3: CASSKDGTGNQPQHF. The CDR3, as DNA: TGCGCCAGCAGCAAAGACGGGACAGGCAATCAGCCCCAGCATTTT.

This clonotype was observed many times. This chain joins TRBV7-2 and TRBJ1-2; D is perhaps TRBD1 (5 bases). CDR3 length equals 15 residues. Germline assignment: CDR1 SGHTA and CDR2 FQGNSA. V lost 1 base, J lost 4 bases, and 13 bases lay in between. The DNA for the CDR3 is TGTGCCAGCAGCTTAGTCGGGGCGGCGGGCTATGGCTACACCTTC. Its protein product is CASSLVGAAGYGYTF.

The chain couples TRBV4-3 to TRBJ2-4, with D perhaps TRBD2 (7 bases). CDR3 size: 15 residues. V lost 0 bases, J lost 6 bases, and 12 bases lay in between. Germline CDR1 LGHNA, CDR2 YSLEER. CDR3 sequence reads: CASSQDRGGGNIQYF. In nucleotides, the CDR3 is TGCGCCAGCAGCCAAGATCGGGGAGGGGGAAACATTCAGTACTTC.

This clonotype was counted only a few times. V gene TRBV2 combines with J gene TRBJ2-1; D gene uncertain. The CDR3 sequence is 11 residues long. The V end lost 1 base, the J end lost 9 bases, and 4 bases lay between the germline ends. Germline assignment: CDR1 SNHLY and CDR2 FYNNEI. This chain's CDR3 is CASSEVGEQFF. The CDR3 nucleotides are TGTGCCAGCAGTGAAGTGGGTGAGCAGTTCTTC.

The chain's CDR3 is CASSQESPTGELFF. CDR3 sequence (DNA): TGCGCCAGCAGCCAAGAATCCCCGACGGGGGAGCTGTTTTTT. The chain links TRBV4-3 to TRBJ2-2, with no clear D. Germline V gene data show CDR1 as LGHNA and CDR2 as YSLEER. Trimming shortened V by 0 bases and J by 8 bases, and 10 bases separated the two germline ends. CDR3 length equals 14 residues.

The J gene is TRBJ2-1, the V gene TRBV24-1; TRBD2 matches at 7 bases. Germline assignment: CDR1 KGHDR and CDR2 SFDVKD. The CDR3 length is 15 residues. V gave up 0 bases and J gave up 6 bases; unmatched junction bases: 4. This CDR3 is CATSDLQPSGNEQFF. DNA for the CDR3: TGTGCCACCAGTGATTTGCAGCCTAGCGGCAATGAGCAGTTCTTC.

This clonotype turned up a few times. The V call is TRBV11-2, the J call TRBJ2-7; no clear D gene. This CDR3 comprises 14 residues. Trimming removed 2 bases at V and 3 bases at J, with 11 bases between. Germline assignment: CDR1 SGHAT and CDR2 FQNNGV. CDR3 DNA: TGTGCCAGCAGCTTATGGGGTGAGCTCTACGAGCAGTACTTC. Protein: CASSLWGELYEQYF. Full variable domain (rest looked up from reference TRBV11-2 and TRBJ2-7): EAGVAQSPRYKIIEKRQSVAFWCNPISGHATLYWYQQILGQGPKLLIQFQNNGVVDDSQLPKDRFSAERLKGVDSTLKIQPAKLEDSAVYLCASSLWGELYEQYFGPGTRLTVT.

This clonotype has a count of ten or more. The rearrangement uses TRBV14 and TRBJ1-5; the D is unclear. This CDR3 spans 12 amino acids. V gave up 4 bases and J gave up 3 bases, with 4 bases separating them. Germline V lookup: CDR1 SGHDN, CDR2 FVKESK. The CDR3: CASSLLNQPQHF. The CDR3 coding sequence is TGTGCCAGCAGCCTCCTCAATCAGCCCCAGCATTTT.

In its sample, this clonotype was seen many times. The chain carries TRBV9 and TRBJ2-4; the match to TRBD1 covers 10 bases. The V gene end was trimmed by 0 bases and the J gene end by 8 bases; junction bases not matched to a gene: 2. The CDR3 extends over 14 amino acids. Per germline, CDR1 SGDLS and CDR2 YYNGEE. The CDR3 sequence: CASSVEGQGYIQYF. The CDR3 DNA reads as TGTGCCAGCAGCGTAGAGGGACAGGGGTACATTCAGTACTTC.

CDR3 in DNA: TGCAGCGCGGGTCAGGGCGGCTATGGCTACACCTTC. Protein product: CSAGQGGYGYTF. The chain carries TRBV29-1 and TRBJ1-2; maybe TRBD1 (5 bases). The CDR3 contains 12 residues. Germline V gives CDR1 SQVTM, CDR2 ANQGSEA. Deletions cut 7 bases from V and 4 bases from J, with 13 bases between. Together with reference TRBV29-1 and TRBJ1-2, the CDR3 gives the full variable domain: SAVISQKPSRDICQRGTSLTIQCQVDSQVTMMFWYRQQPGQSLTLIATANQGSEATYESGFVIDKFPISRPNLTFSTLTVSNMSPEDSSIYLCSAGQGGYGYTFGSGTRLTVV.

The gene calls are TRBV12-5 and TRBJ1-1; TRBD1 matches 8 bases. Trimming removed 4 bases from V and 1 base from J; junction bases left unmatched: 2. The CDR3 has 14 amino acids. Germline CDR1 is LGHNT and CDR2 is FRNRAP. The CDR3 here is CASGSRGQNTEAFF. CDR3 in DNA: TGTGCTAGTGGTTCCAGGGGGCAGAACACTGAAGCTTTCTTT.

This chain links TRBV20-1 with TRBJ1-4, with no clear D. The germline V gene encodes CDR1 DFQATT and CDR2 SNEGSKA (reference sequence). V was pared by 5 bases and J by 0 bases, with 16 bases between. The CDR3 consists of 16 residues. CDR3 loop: CSASWTGPATNEKLFF. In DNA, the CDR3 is TGCAGTGCTTCATGGACTGGGCCCGCAACTAATGAAAAACTGTTTTTT.

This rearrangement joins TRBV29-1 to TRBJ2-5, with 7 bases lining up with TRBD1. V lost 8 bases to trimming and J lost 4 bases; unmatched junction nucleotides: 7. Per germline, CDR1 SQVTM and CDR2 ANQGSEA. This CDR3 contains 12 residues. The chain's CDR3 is CSLWDSRETQYF. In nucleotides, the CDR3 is TGCAGCTTGTGGGACAGTCGAGAGACCCAGTACTTC.

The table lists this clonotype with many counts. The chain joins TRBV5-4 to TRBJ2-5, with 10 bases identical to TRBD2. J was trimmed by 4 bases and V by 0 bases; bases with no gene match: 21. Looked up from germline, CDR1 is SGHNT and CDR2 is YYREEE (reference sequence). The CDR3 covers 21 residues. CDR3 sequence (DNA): TGTGCCAGCAGCTTGGTTCCTAGCGGGAGAAGGTCATCAGCCCAGGGAGAGACCCAGTACTTC. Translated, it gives CASSLVPSGRRSSAQGETQYF.

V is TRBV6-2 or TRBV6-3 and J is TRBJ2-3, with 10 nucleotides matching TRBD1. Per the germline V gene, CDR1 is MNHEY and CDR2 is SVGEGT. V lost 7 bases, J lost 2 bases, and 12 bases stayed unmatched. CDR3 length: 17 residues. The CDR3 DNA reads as TGTGCCAGCACTACACACTTCGGGACAGGGGTCACAGATACGCAGTATTTT. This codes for CASTTHFGTGVTDTQYF.

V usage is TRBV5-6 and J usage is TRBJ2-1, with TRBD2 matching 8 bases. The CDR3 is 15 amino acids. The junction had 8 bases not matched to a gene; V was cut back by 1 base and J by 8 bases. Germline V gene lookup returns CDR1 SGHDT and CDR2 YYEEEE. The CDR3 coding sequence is TGTGCCAGCAGCTTGACGGGAGGGCCTTGGGATGAGCAGTTCTTC. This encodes CASSLTGGPWDEQFF.

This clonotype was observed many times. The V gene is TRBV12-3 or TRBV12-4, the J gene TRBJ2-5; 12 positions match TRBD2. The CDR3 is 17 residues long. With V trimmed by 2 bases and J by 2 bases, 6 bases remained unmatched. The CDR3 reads CASSLSPLAGGQETQYF. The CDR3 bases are TGTGCCAGCAGTTTATCTCCGCTAGCGGGGGGGCAAGAGACCCAGTACTTC.

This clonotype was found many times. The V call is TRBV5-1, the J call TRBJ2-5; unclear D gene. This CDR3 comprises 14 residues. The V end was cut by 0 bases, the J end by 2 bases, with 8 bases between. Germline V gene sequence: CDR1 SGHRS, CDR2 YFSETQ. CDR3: CASSLERLQETQYF. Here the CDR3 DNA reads TGCGCCAGCAGCTTGGAGAGACTGCAAGAGACCCAGTACTTC.

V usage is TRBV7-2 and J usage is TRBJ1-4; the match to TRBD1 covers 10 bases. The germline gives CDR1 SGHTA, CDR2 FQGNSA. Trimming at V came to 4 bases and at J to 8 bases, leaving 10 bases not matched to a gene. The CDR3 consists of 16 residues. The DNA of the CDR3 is TGTGCCAGCAGCTCAGGCCGACAGGGGGCGGGGGAAAAACTGTTTTTT. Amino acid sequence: CASSSGRQGAGEKLFF.

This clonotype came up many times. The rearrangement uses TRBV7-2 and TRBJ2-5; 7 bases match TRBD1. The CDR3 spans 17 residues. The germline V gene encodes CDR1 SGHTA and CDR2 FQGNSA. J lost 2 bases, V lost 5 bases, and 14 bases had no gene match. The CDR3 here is CASSPRQGQFKQETQYF. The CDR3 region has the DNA TGTGCCAGCAGCCCAAGACAGGGTCAATTCAAACAAGAGACCCAGTACTTC.